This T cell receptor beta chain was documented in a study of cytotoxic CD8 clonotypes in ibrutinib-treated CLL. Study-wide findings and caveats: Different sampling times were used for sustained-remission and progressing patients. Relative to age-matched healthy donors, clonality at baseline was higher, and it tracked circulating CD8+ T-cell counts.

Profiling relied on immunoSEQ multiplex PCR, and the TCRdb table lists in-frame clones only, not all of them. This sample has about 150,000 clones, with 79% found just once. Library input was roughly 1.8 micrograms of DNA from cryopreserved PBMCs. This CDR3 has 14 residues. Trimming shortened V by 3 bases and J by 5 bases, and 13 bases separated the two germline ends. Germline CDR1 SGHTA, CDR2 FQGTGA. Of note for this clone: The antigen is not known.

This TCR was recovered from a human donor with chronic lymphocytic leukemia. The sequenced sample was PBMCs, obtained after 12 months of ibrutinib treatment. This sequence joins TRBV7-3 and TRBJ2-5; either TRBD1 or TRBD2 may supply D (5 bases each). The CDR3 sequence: CASSFALGVETQYF. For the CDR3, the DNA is TGTGCCAGCAGCTTCGCACTAGGGGTCGAGACCCAGTACTTC.